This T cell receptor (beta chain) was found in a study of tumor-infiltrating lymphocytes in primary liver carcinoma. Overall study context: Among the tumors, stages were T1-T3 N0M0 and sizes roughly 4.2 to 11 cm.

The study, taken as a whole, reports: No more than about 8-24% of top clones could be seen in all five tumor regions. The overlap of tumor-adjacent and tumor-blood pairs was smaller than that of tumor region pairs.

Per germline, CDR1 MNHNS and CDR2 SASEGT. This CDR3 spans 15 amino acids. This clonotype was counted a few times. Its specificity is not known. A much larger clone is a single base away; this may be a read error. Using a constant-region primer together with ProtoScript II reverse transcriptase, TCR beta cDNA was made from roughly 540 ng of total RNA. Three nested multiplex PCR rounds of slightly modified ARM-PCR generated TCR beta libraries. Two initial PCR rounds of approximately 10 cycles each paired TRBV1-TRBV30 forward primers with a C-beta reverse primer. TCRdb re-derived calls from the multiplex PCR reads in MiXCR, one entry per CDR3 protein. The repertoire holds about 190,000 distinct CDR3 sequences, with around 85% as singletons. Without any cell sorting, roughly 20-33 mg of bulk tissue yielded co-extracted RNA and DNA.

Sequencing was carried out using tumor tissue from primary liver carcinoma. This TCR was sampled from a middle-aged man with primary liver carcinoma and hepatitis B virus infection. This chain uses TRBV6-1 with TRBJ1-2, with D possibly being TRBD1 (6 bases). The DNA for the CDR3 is TGTACCAGCAACCTCCGGGACACCCTTAATGGGGGCTACACCTTC. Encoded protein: CTSNLRDTLNGGYTF.